What follows are 10 T cell receptor beta chains derived from one specimen sequenced in a study of control samples from healthy donors and cancer patients. Produced via immunoSEQ multiplex PCR; TCRdb's table is partial and in-frame only. The table includes some 130,000 clones, 80% to 95% detected once. The sample was blood. The source of these receptors is a middle-aged man in good health.

The rearrangement joins TRBV3-1 (or the pseudogene TRBV3-2) to TRBJ2-3; 7 nucleotides line up with TRBD1. Germline V gene sequence: CDR1 LGHDT, CDR2 YNNKEL (reference sequence). V was clipped by 2 bases and J by 2 bases; unmatched bases: 7. This CDR3 comprises 16 residues. In DNA, the CDR3 is TGTGCCAGCAGCCAAATCCCGACAGGGATCACAGATACGCAGTATTTT. Its translation is CASSQIPTGITDTQYF.

This chain connects TRBV5-5 to TRBJ2-3; 7 bases are shared with TRBD2. J lost 6 bases, V lost 1 base, and 8 bases had no gene match. Germline V gene sequence: CDR1 SGHKS, CDR2 YYEKEE (reference sequence). The CDR3 sequence is 15 residues long. CDR3: CASSLSSGTIDTQYF. CDR3 DNA sequence: TGTGCCAGCAGCTTGTCTTCCGGGACTATTGATACGCAGTATTTT.

This clone was found once. This sequence joins TRBV18 and TRBJ1-6; no clear D gene. With 3 bases removed from V and 8 bases from J, the gap between germline ends came to 14 bases. Germline V gives CDR1 KGHSH, CDR2 LQKENI. CDR3 length equals 15 residues. The CDR3 reads CASSPTEAVYSPLHF. CDR3 sequence (DNA): TGTGCCAGCTCACCGACGGAGGCAGTCTATTCACCCCTCCACTTT.

The table lists this clone with a few counts. The CDR3 DNA reads as TGTGCCAGCAGTTTAGGACAGAAAGCTTTCTTT. Translation: CASSLGQKAFF. The chain has TRBV28 and TRBJ1-1; TRBD1 is a possible D gene (6 bases). CDR1 and CDR2 (germline): MDHEN, SYDVKM. Trimming took off 2 bases at V and 9 bases at J, with 7 bases between the two ends. The CDR3 is 11 residues long. The full variable domain, with the rest looked up from reference TRBV28 and TRBJ1-1, is DVKVTQSSRYLVKRTGEKVFLECVQDMDHENMFWYRQDPGLGLRLIYFSYDVKMKEKGDIPEGYSVSREKKERFSLILESASTNQTSMYLCASSLGQKAFFGQGTRLTVV.

This chain uses TRBV5-1 with TRBJ2-2; the D gene is possibly TRBD1 (6 bases). V was trimmed by 4 bases and J by 5 bases, leaving 15 bases between them. The CDR3 consists of 15 residues. The germline V gene encodes CDR1 SGHRS and CDR2 YFSETQ. The CDR3 nucleotides are TGCGCCAGCAGCCCCCCATTCAGGGGAACCGGGGAGCTGTTTTTT. Translating gives CASSPPFRGTGELFF.

DNA for the CDR3: TGTGCCAGCAGCCAATTTACTAGCGGGGGATACAATGAGCAGTTCTTC. Its translation is CASSQFTSGGYNEQFF. The chain has TRBV4-2 and TRBJ2-1; TRBD2 matches at 11 bases. In germline, CDR1 is LGHNA, CDR2 YNFKEQ. This CDR3 comprises 16 residues. Trimming cost V 2 bases and J 4 bases; bases outside gene matches: 4.

This chain links TRBV27 with TRBJ2-1; TRBD1 matches 11 bases. The CDR3 covers 14 residues. V trimming: 8 bases; J trimming: 7 bases; junction bases outside the gene matches: 7. Germline CDR1 MNHEY, CDR2 SMNVEV (reference sequence). The CDR3 DNA reads as TGTGCCAGCCTAAACCGGGACAGGGGGAATGAGCAGTTCTTC. Its protein is CASLNRDRGNEQFF.

This clone was counted once. CDR3 sequence: CASSPETGYYGYTF. The CDR3 DNA is TGCGCCAGCAGCCCCGAAACAGGATATTATGGCTACACCTTC. The V gene is TRBV5-1, the J gene TRBJ1-2, with D possibly TRBD1 on 5 matching bases. Germline-derived CDR1 and CDR2 are SGHRS and YFSETQ. The CDR3 extends over 14 amino acids. V lost 4 bases, J lost 5 bases, and 15 bases lay in between. Filled out from reference TRBV5-1 and TRBJ1-2, the complete variable domain reads KAGVTQTPRYLIKTRGQQVTLSCSPISGHRSVSWYQQTPGQGLQFLFEYFSETQRNKGNFPGRFSGRQFSNSRSEMNVSTLELGDSALYLCASSPETGYYGYTFGSGTRLTVV.

The rearrangement joins TRBV6-1 to TRBJ1-1; no firm D call. Trimming pared 2 bases from V and 5 bases from J, leaving 15 bases between. The CDR3 has 15 amino acids. CDR1 and CDR2 from the germline V gene are MNHNS and SASEGT. CDR3 coding DNA: TGTGCCAGCAGTGAACCCCCAGGCTTAAGGACTGAAGCTTTCTTT. It encodes CASSEPPGLRTEAFF.

This chain uses TRBV2 with TRBJ1-6, with D maybe TRBD1 (6 bases). The CDR3 totals 16 residues. V was cut by 6 bases and J by 9 bases, with 21 bases left in between. Germline CDR1 and CDR2: SNHLY and FYNNEI. The CDR3 nucleotides are TGTGCCAGCAGCTCACCACAGGGTCAACTAGGTTCACCCCTCCACTTT. It encodes CASSSPQGQLGSPLHF.